The next 31 T cell receptor beta chains were all read from a single sample in a study of cytomegalovirus exposure and HLA in healthy donors. Amplification used 60 Vbeta primers and 13 Jbeta primers. The repertoire was sequenced with immunoSEQ multiplex PCR; TCRdb's copy has only in-frame clones and lacks some. This sample has 150,000 to 200,000 clones, with 72% found just once. Sequencing input: PBMCs. The receptors were gathered from a human donor in good health.

The rearrangement uses TRBV5-4 and TRBJ2-5; TRBD1 might be the D (8 bases). The CDR3 sequence is 14 residues long. The V gene lost 4 bases and the J gene lost 3 bases, with 13 bases spanning the gap. Germline V gene sequence: CDR1 SGHNT, CDR2 YYREEE (reference sequence). CDR3 DNA sequence: TGTGCCAGCAGCAAAACAGGGGGGGAAGAGACCCAGTACTTC. As protein: CASSKTGGEETQYF. Variable domain in full (rest from reference TRBV5-4 and TRBJ2-5): ETGVTQSPTHLIKTRGQQVTLRCSSQSGHNTVSWYQQALGQGPQFIFQYYREEENGRGNFPPRFSGLQFPNYSSELNVNALELDDSALYLCASSKTGGEETQYFGPGTRLLVL.

This chain connects TRBV7-2 to TRBJ1-6, with a tentative D call TRBD1 (6 bases). CDR1 and CDR2 from the germline V gene are SGHTA and FQGNSA. V was cut by 1 base and J by 9 bases, with 13 bases left in between. The CDR3 covers 15 residues. CDR3 DNA sequence: TGTGCCAGCAGCTTAGAATCCAGGGGTAGTTCACCCCTCCACTTT. It encodes CASSLESRGSSPLHF. Variable domain in full (rest from reference TRBV7-2 and TRBJ1-6): GAGVSQSPSNKVTEKGKDVELRCDPISGHTALYWYRQSLGQGLEFLIYFQGNSAPDKSGLPSDRFSAERTGGSVSTLTIQRTQQEDSAVYLCASSLESRGSSPLHFGNGTRLTVT.

The rearrangement links TRBV12-1 to TRBJ1-3. TRBV12-1 is noted as a pseudogene. The CDR3 loop spans 14 amino acids. Here the CDR3 reads CASSFGGLANTIYF. CDR3 DNA sequence: TGTGCCAGCAGCTTTGGTGGACTTGCGAACACCATATATTTT.

V and J are TRBV7-3 and TRBJ1-1; TRBD1 matches at 10 bases. Losses at the gene ends were 5 bases for V and 6 bases for J; bases not matched to a gene: 12. The CDR3 contains 16 residues. Germline assignment: CDR1 SGHTA and CDR2 FQGTGA. This CDR3 reads CASSRGTGDGRAEAFF. The CDR3 DNA follows: TGTGCCAGCAGCCGAGGGACAGGGGATGGCCGGGCTGAAGCTTTCTTT.

The gene calls are TRBV19 and TRBJ2-1; 14 positions agree with TRBD2. The CDR3 is 14 amino acids. With 5 bases clipped from V and 8 bases from J, the junction kept 2 bases outside the gene matches. Looked up from germline, CDR1 is LNHDA and CDR2 is SQIVND (reference sequence). CDR3 nucleotides: TGTGCCAGTAGTGGGACTAGCGGGGGCCATGAGCAGTTCTTC. Its protein product is CASSGTSGGHEQFF. The full variable domain, completed using reference TRBV19 and TRBJ2-1, is DGGITQSPKYLFRKEGQNVTLSCEQNLNHDAMYWYRQDPGQGLRLIYYSQIVNDFQKGDIAEGYSVSREKKESFPLTVTSAQKNPTAFYLCASSGTSGGHEQFFGPGTRLTVL.

V gene TRBV4-3 combines with J gene TRBJ2-1; 9 bases fit TRBD2. V was pared by 1 base and J by 2 bases, with 3 bases of the junction left unmatched. Per germline, CDR1 LGHNA and CDR2 YSLEER. CDR3 length equals 16 residues. CDR3 loop: CASSQGAGGPYNEQFF. The CDR3 bases are TGCGCCAGCAGCCAAGGGGCGGGGGGGCCCTACAATGAGCAGTTCTTC.

This chain links TRBV9 with TRBJ2-6, with 7 nucleotides matching TRBD1. CDR3 length: 17 amino acids. Unmatched junction bases numbered 7, after V lost 4 bases and J lost 0 bases. The V gene's germline CDR1 is SGDLS and CDR2 YYNGEE. CDR3 nucleotide sequence: TGTGCCAGCAGCCCCCGACAGGGAAGCTCTGGGGCCAACGTCCTGACTTTC. Its translation: CASSPRQGSSGANVLTF.

The V call is TRBV19, the J call TRBJ2-3, with 10 positions matching TRBD2. Germline V CDR1 and CDR2: LNHDA, SQIVND (reference sequence). V shed 3 bases and J 4 bases; nucleotides not matched to a gene: 16. This CDR3 region has 19 residues. DNA for the CDR3: TGTGCCAGTAGTATCCGCGGCAGCGGGGGGGCCTTTCGCGCAGATACGCAGTATTTT. Its protein product is CASSIRGSGGAFRADTQYF.

The chain combines TRBV6-1 with TRBJ1-5; tentatively, D is TRBD1 (5 bases). The V gene's germline CDR1 is MNHNS and CDR2 SASEGT. V lost 2 bases and J lost 0, with 8 bases in between. This CDR3 contains 15 residues. CDR3 bases: TGTGCCAGCAGTGAAAGGCAGGGTAGCAATCAGCCCCAGCATTTT. Translated: CASSERQGSNQPQHF.

The gene calls are TRBV6-5 and TRBJ1-3; the D gene is possibly TRBD1 (6 bases). The CDR3 is made up of 14 amino acids. CDR1 is MNHEY, CDR2 SVGAGI, per germline. Trimming left V 2 bases short and J 4 bases short, with 9 bases between. The CDR3 loop is CASSYAGVGNTIYF. Here the CDR3 DNA reads TGTGCCAGCAGTTACGCAGGGGTCGGAAACACCATATATTTT.

The rearrangement links TRBV7-6 to TRBJ2-7, with 12 bases matching TRBD1. Germline CDR1 is SGHVS and CDR2 is FNYEAQ. V shed 3 bases and J 6 bases; nucleotides not matched to a gene: 9. The length of the CDR3 is 16 residues. The CDR3 nucleotides read TGTGCCAGCAGCTTGACACCGGGACAGGGGGCCTCCGAGCAGTACTTC. Protein product: CASSLTPGQGASEQYF.

This sequence joins TRBV13 and TRBJ1-2; D gene ambiguous. The V end was cut by 1 base, the J end by 2 bases, with 8 bases between. The CDR3 consists of 14 residues. CDR1 is PRHDT, CDR2 FYEKMQ, per germline (reference sequence). The CDR3 loop is CASSLEQNNYGYTF. CDR3 sequence (DNA): TGTGCCAGCAGCTTAGAACAGAACAACTATGGCTACACCTTC.

The gene calls are TRBV6-4 and TRBJ2-3; 14 bases match TRBD2. Trimming took 8 bases from V and 5 from J; bases not matched to a gene: 3. CDR1 and CDR2 from the germline V gene are MRHNA and SNTAGT. This CDR3 spans 14 amino acids. The CDR3 nucleotides are TGTGCCAGCGCGACTAGCGGGGGGGAAGATACGCAGTATTTT. Protein: CASATSGGEDTQYF.

This chain connects TRBV7-9 to TRBJ2-1; 13 bases fit TRBD2. CDR3 length equals 17 residues. Germline assignment: CDR1 SEHNR and CDR2 FQNEAQ (reference sequence). Germline trimming cut 2 bases from V and 1 base from J; bases unmatched to any gene: 2. The CDR3 DNA reads as TGTGCCAGCAGCTTAACTAGCGGGGGGGCGTCCTACAATGAGCAGTTCTTC. Translating gives CASSLTSGGASYNEQFF.

The table lists this clone with a few counts. The J gene is TRBJ1-2, the V gene TRBV6-5; 8 bases match TRBD1. This CDR3 has 14 residues. V trimming: 7 bases; J trimming: 8 bases; junction bases outside the gene matches: 12. The germline V gene has CDR1 MNHEY and CDR2 SVGAGI. The chain's CDR3 is CASTPFRGQGGYTF. CDR3 DNA: TGTGCCAGCACCCCCTTCAGGGGGCAAGGAGGCTACACCTTC.

The J gene is TRBJ2-7, the V gene TRBV2; TRBD1 is a possible D gene (6 bases). This CDR3 has 13 residues. The V end lost 8 bases, the J end lost 0 bases, and 11 bases lay between the germline ends. CDR1 and CDR2 from the germline V gene are SNHLY and FYNNEI. Written as DNA, the CDR3 is TGTGCCAGCGTCGAGGGGGTCTCCTACGAGCAGTACTTC. Protein sequence: CASVEGVSYEQYF.

V usage is TRBV30 and J usage is TRBJ2-7, with TRBD2 identical over 11 bases. This CDR3 contains 14 residues. V trimming: 3 bases; J trimming: 5 bases; junction bases outside the gene matches: 6. Per germline, CDR1 GTSNPN and CDR2 SVGIG (reference sequence). CDR3 sequence reads: CAWRIAGGLNEQYF. The CDR3 DNA is TGTGCCTGGAGGATAGCGGGGGGGCTGAACGAGCAGTACTTC.

As regards this clone: Other DNA sequences from this sample encode an identical CDR3 as well. The V and J genes are TRBV10-1 and TRBJ1-5; D is unresolved. Trimming took 3 bases from V and 4 from J, leaving 7 bases between them. This CDR3 has 13 amino acids. Germline V gene data show CDR1 as WNHNN and CDR2 as SYGVQD (reference sequence). The CDR3 DNA sequence: TGCGCCAGCAGTGAATCCAGAAATCAGCCCCAGCATTTT. It translates to CASSESRNQPQHF.

V and J are TRBV19 and TRBJ1-3; a possible D gene is TRBD1 (6 bases). V lost 1 base and J 0 bases, leaving 10 bases between the germline ends. This CDR3 region has 16 residues. Germline CDR1 is LNHDA and CDR2 is SQIVND (reference sequence). The chain's CDR3 is CASSIAGRGSGNTIYF. In DNA form, the CDR3 reads TGTGCCAGTAGTATAGCGGGCAGGGGCTCTGGAAACACCATATATTTT.

As DNA, the CDR3 is TGTGCCAGCAGCGGGGGACAGGGGGCAGATACGCAGTATTTT. It encodes CASSGGQGADTQYF. This chain uses TRBV7-3 with TRBJ2-3; 11 nucleotides align to TRBD1. This CDR3 is built from 14 residues. The V gene's germline CDR1 is SGHTA and CDR2 FQGTGA. J lost 4 bases, V lost 5 bases, and 2 bases had no gene match.

V is TRBV19 and J is TRBJ2-7; D may be TRBD1 (6 bases). The CDR3 is 14 amino acids. From germline, CDR1 is LNHDA and CDR2 SQIVND (reference sequence). V was trimmed by 3 bases and J by 6 bases, leaving 15 bases between them. CDR3 amino acids: CASSMRGGHPEQYF. Written as DNA, the CDR3 is TGTGCCAGTAGTATGAGAGGGGGACACCCCGAGCAGTACTTC.

V and J are TRBV10-3 and TRBJ2-3; weak D call: TRBD2 (5 bases). Germline-derived CDR1 and CDR2 are ENHRY and SYGVKD. The CDR3 covers 14 residues. V lost 2 bases and J 2 bases, leaving 8 bases between the germline ends. The CDR3 sequence: CAISEPGLTDTQYF. The CDR3 bases are TGTGCCATCAGTGAGCCAGGACTCACAGATACGCAGTATTTT.

The rearrangement uses TRBV7-8 and TRBJ2-3, with 7 bases matching TRBD1. The CDR3 spans 15 residues. The trim removed 3 bases at V and 0 bases at J, leaving 3 bases unmatched. Germline V gene lookup returns CDR1 SGHVS and CDR2 FQNEAQ. The CDR3 DNA reads TGTGCCAGCAGCTTGTGGACAGGAAGCACAGATACGCAGTATTTT. This sequence encodes CASSLWTGSTDTQYF.

DNA of the CDR3: TGTGCCAGTAGCGCCCCCGACAGGGGGCACGAGCAGTACTTC. Translated: CASSAPDRGHEQYF. The genes are TRBV19 and TRBJ2-7, with TRBD1 matching 10 bases. The germline gives CDR1 LNHDA, CDR2 SQIVND (reference sequence). The CDR3 sequence is 14 residues long. The J segment lost 5 bases and the V segment lost 6 bases, leaving 7 bases of the junction unmatched.

V is TRBV15 and J is TRBJ2-7; 7 positions match TRBD1. The germline CDR1 and CDR2 sequences are LNHNV and YYDKDF (reference sequence). With 0 bases clipped from V and 6 bases from J, the junction kept 5 bases outside the gene matches. This CDR3 is built from 14 residues. The CDR3 region has the DNA TGTGCCACCAGCAGAGATCTGACAGGGCCCGAGCAGTACTTC. It is translated as CATSRDLTGPEQYF.

V and J are TRBV6-4 and TRBJ2-3; D call uncertain. The V and J ends lost 0 bases and 2 bases respectively, with 6 bases between them. In germline, CDR1 is MRHNA, CDR2 SNTAGT. The CDR3 covers 14 residues. The CDR3 DNA reads as TGTGCCAGCAGTGACTCGAGCCACACAGATACGCAGTATTTT. Translating it yields CASSDSSHTDTQYF.

V is TRBV29-1 and J is TRBJ2-7; 8 bases match TRBD2. The CDR3 covers 12 residues. J lost 5 bases, V lost 6 bases, and 6 bases had no gene match. Germline V gene data show CDR1 as SQVTM and CDR2 as ANQGSEA. The CDR3 loop is CSVPGGRNEQYF. The CDR3 DNA is TGCAGCGTCCCGGGGGGGCGGAACGAGCAGTACTTC.

Only a few counts were recorded for this clone. The chain uses TRBV30 and TRBJ2-7; TRBD2 might be the D (6 bases). The CDR3 has 14 amino acids. The germline V gene encodes CDR1 GTSNPN and CDR2 SVGIG (reference sequence). Trimming stripped 0 bases from V and 5 bases from J, with 14 bases between. Here the CDR3 DNA reads TGTGCCTGGAGTGTGTGGGGGGATTGGGACGAGCAGTACTTC. Translating gives CAWSVWGDWDEQYF.

The gene calls are TRBV7-9 and TRBJ1-2, with a tentative D call TRBD1 (6 bases). Trimming took off 4 bases at V and 10 bases at J, with 19 bases between the two ends. Germline CDR1 reads SEHNR; CDR2 reads FQNEAQ (reference sequence). The CDR3 totals 14 residues. CDR3 bases: TGTGCCAGCAGCTCTGGACAGATGGTACCCATCTACACCTTC. Amino acids: CASSSGQMVPIYTF.

The V call is TRBV5-4, the J call TRBJ2-7; D might be TRBD1 (5 bases). Germline-derived CDR1 and CDR2 are SGHNT and YYREEE (reference sequence). Trimming pared 6 bases from V and 3 bases from J, leaving 13 bases between. The CDR3 totals 13 residues. CDR3 loop: CASKRPGRYEQYF. CDR3 bases: TGTGCCAGCAAACGTCCAGGGCGCTACGAGCAGTACTTC.

This chain uses TRBV6-4 with TRBJ2-2; 10 bases map to TRBD2. Trimming took 3 bases from V and 6 from J; bases not matched to a gene: 4. Germline V gene sequence: CDR1 MRHNA, CDR2 SNTAGT. The CDR3 sequence is 15 residues long. This chain's CDR3 is CASSETSGASGELFF. The CDR3, as DNA: TGTGCCAGCAGTGAAACTAGCGGGGCCTCCGGGGAGCTGTTTTTT.